These T cell receptor beta chains were read from a single sample in a study of graft-versus-host responses after intestinal transplantation. Produced via immunoSEQ multiplex PCR; TCRdb's table is partial and in-frame only. The data show over 100,000 clones, over 80% seen once. No antigens are known for them. Material: unstimulated CD4+ T cells sorted from spleen or lymph node cells, obtained before intestinal transplant. These TCRs come from a human donor who received an intestinal transplant. Both conserved end residues are part of each CDR3. The D gene is left open where the match is weak. The size field is filled for only some rows; it gives once, few, many or a size class.

cdr3_length d_call clone_size j_call v_call cdr3_nt cdr3_aa
12 - - TRBJ2-7 TRBV29-1 TGCAGCGTTACCCAGGGAACCTACGAGCAGTACTTC CSVTQGTYEQYF
14 TRBD1 once TRBJ2-7 TRBV6-1 TGTGCCAGCAGTGGATCAGGGGGCCCCTACGAGCAGTACTTC CASSGSGGPYEQYF
13 - - TRBJ1-5 TRBV6-5 TGTGCCAGCAGTTTCGAAGTCAATCAGCCCCAGCATTTT CASSFEVNQPQHF
15 TRBD1 - TRBJ2-2 TRBV5-4 TGTGCCAGCAGCTCCAGGGGGCGGGTCACCGGGGAGCTGTTTTTT CASSSRGRVTGELFF
12 TRBD1 once TRBJ2-7 TRBV28 TGTGCCAGCAGCTCCACCCGGGACAGGCTGTACTTC CASSSTRDRLYF
12 - - TRBJ2-7 TRBV7-2 TGTGCCAGCAGCTTATTCAGCTACGAGCAGTACTTC CASSLFSYEQYF
15 - - TRBJ1-3 TRBV6-1 TGTGCCAGCAGAACCGACAGGACCTCTGGAAACACCATATATTTT CASRTDRTSGNTIYF
14 - - TRBJ2-5 TRBV2 TGTGCCAGCAGTAACGGACATGTCCAAGAGACCCAGTACTTC CASSNGHVQETQYF
17 - - TRBJ1-4 TRBV5-8 TGTGCCAGCAGCCCGTACAAGCAGTTATCAACTAATGAAAAACTGTTTTTT CASSPYKQLSTNEKLFF
15 TRBD1 - TRBJ1-2 TRBV28 TGTGCCAGCAGTTTCGCCCCCTTACAGGGGGAGGGCTACACCTTC CASSFAPLQGEGYTF
14 - - TRBJ2-5 TRBV18 TGTGCCAGCTCAGGCGGATCCATCCGGGAGACCCAGTACTTC CASSGGSIRETQYF
16 - - TRBJ1-2 TRBV28 TGTGCCAGCAGCACCCCTCGGGAGGACTATAACTATGGCTACACCTTC CASSTPREDYNYGYTF
15 TRBD2 - TRBJ2-1 TRBV7-3 TGTGCCAGCAGCTTAAATGCACTAGCGGGAGGGGAGCAGTTCTTC CASSLNALAGGEQFF
14 TRBD2 - TRBJ2-3 TRBV9 TGTGCCAGCAGCGCCAGGGAGGGTACAGATACGCAGTATTTT CASSAREGTDTQYF
15 TRBD2 once TRBJ2-3 TRBV27 TGTGCCAGCTCCGGGACTAGCGGGACCACAGATACGCAGTATTTT CASSGTSGTTDTQYF
18 TRBD1 - TRBJ1-5 TRBV4-1 TGCGCCAGCAGCGAAGGGGTTGGAGGGACAGCCCGCAATCAGCCCCAGCATTTT CASSEGVGGTARNQPQHF
13 - - TRBJ2-7 TRBV27 TGTGCCACTTACAGGGTATTTGACTACGAGCAGTACTTC CATYRVFDYEQYF
12 - - TRBJ1-5 TRBV30 TGTGCCTGGACACAGGGTGATCAGCCCCAGCATTTT CAWTQGDQPQHF
15 TRBD1 - TRBJ2-7 TRBV6-1 TGTGCCAGCAGTGAATCAGGGTGGACAGGGTACGAGCAGTACTTC CASSESGWTGYEQYF
13 - - TRBJ1-5 TRBV5-1 TGCGCCAGCAGCCTCGGGAGTAATCAGCCCCAGCATTTT CASSLGSNQPQHF
16 TRBD2 - TRBJ2-5 TRBV6-5 TGTGCCAGCAGTTACTCAGAAGGACTAGCGGGGGAGACCCAGTACTTC CASSYSEGLAGETQYF
16 TRBD1 - TRBJ1-1 TRBV5-1 TGCGCCAGCAGCCCCCGGACAGGTTCCCAAAACGCTGAAGCTTTCTTT CASSPRTGSQNAEAFF
13 - - TRBJ1-5 TRBV18 TGTGCCAGCTCACCATCAGGCAATCAGCCCCAGCATTTT CASSPSGNQPQHF
16 TRBD2 - TRBJ2-4 TRBV27 TGTGCCAGCAGTTTCAAAGGGACTAGCGTAAAAAACATTCAGTACTTC CASSFKGTSVKNIQYF
13 - - TRBJ1-5 TRBV2 TGTGCCAGCAGTGCGGAAGGGAATCAGCCCCAGCATTTT CASSAEGNQPQHF
14 - few TRBJ2-3 TRBV10-2 TGCGCCAGCAGTGGGGCTCGACGGACGGATACGCAGTATTTT CASSGARRTDTQYF
15 - - TRBJ1-5 TRBV19 TGTGCCAGTAGTATAGGGGCCGGGTCAAATCAGCCCCAGCATTTT CASSIGAGSNQPQHF
13 - once TRBJ1-3 TRBV7-9 TGTGCCAGCAGCTTAGGGACCGCCGGCGCCATATATTTT CASSLGTAGAIYF
15 - - TRBJ2-5 TRBV5-1 TGCGCCAGCAGCTTGGCCGGGGGGCTCTCCGAGACCCAGTACTTC CASSLAGGLSETQYF
11 - - TRBJ2-7 TRBV11-2 TGTGCCAGCAGCTTCTGGGGCGAGCAGTACTTC CASSFWGEQYF
14 TRBD2 - TRBJ2-1 TRBV5-1 TGCGCCAGCAGCGGGCTAGCGGGAAAAAATGAGCAGTTCTTC CASSGLAGKNEQFF
14 - - TRBJ2-7 TRBV6-5 TGTGCCAGCAGTGAACTGCCGAGCGTCGGCGAGCAGTACTTC CASSELPSVGEQYF
14 - - TRBJ2-2 TRBV11-2 TGTGCCAGCAGCTTAGTTATCTGGGGAGGGGAGCTGTTTTTT CASSLVIWGGELFF
14 TRBD1 - TRBJ1-5 TRBV6-5 TGTGCCAGCGGCCAGACAGGGGGCAATCAGCCCCAGCATTTT CASGQTGGNQPQHF
13 - - TRBJ1-1 TRBV7-9 TGTGCCAGCAGCTTAGAGGGGGACACTGAAGCTTTCTTT CASSLEGDTEAFF
14 TRBD2 - TRBJ2-3 TRBV30 TGTGCCTGGAGTCGTCTAGCGGTCACAGATACGCAGTATTTT CAWSRLAVTDTQYF
16 TRBD1 - TRBJ1-4 TRBV28 TGTGCCAGCAGTTTTCTACAGGGGAGGCAGTATGAAAAACTGTTTTTT CASSFLQGRQYEKLFF
11 - - TRBJ2-7 TRBV28 TGTGCCAGCGGACCCAGGTACGAGCAGTACTTC CASGPRYEQYF
16 TRBD2 - TRBJ2-3 TRBV27 TGTGCCACCCAACCGAGAGCGGGAGTGAGGACAGATACGCAGTATTTT CATQPRAGVRTDTQYF
12 - - TRBJ2-7 TRBV6-5 TGTGCCAGTTCCGGGACAACCGGGGAGCAGTACTTC CASSGTTGEQYF